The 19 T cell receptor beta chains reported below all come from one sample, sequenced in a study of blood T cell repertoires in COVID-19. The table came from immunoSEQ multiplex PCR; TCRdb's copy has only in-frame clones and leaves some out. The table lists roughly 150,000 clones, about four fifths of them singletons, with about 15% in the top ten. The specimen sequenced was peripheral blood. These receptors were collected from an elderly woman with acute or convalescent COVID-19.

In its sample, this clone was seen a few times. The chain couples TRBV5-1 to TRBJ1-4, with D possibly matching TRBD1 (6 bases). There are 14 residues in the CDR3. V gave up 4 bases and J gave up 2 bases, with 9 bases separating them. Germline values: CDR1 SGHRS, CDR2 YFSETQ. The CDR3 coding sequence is TGCGCCAGCAGCCTGGACAGCACTAATGAAAAACTGTTTTTT. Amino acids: CASSLDSTNEKLFF.

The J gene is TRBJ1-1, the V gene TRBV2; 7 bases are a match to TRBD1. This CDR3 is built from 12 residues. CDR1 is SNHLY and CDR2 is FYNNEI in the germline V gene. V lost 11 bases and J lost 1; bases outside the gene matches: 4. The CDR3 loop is CAYRDRNTEAFF. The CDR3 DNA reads TGTGCCTACCGGGACAGGAACACTGAAGCTTTCTTT.

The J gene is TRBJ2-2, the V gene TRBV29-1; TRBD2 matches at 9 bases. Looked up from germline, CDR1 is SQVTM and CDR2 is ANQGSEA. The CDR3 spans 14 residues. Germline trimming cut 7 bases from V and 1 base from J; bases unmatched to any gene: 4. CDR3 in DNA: TGCAGCGCCAAAGCGGGAGGGAACACCGGGGAGCTGTTTTTT. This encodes CSAKAGGNTGELFF.

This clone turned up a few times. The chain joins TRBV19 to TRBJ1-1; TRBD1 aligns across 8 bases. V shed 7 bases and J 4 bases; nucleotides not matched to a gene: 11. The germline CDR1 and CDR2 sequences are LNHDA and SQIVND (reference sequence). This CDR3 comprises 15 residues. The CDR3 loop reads CASIDRGALSTEAFF. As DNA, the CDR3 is TGTGCCAGTATTGACAGGGGCGCGTTGAGCACTGAAGCTTTCTTT.

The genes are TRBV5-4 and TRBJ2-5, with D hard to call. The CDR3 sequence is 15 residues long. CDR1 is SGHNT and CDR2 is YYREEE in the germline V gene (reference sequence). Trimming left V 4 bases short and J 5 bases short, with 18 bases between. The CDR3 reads CASSLDLGRYETQYF. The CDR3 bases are TGTGCCAGCAGCCTTGACTTAGGAAGGTATGAGACCCAGTACTTC.

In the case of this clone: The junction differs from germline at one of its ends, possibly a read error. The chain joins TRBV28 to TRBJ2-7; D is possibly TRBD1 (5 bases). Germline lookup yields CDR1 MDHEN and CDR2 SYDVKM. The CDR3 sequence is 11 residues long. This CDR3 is CASSLLQERHF. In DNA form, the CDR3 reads TGTGCCAGCAGTCTGCTACAGGAACGGCACTTC.

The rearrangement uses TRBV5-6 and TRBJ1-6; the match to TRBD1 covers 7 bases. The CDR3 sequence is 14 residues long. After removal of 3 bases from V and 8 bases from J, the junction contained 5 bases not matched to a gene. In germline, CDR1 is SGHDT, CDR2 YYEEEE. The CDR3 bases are TGTGCCAGCAGCTGGGGGACAGTACATTCACCCCTCCACTTT. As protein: CASSWGTVHSPLHF.

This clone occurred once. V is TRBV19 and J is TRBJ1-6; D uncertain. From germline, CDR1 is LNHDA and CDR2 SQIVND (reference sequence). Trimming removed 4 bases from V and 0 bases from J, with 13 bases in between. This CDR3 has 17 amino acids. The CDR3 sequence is CASSKTRLSSYNSPLHF. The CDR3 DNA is TGTGCCAGTAGTAAAACCCGTTTGAGCTCCTATAATTCACCCCTCCACTTT.

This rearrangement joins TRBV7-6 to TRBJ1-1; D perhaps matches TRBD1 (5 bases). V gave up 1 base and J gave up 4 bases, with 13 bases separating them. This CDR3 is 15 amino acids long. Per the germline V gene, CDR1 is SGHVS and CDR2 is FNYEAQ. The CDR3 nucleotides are TGTGCCAGCAGCTTAGTCCTAGGGGTCGGCACTGAAGCTTTCTTT. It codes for CASSLVLGVGTEAFF.

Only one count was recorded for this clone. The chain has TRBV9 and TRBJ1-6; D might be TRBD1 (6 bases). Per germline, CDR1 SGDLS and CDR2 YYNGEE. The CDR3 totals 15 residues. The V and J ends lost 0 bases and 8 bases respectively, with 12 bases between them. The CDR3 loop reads CASSVDSGVHSPLHF. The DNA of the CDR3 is TGTGCCAGCAGCGTAGATTCAGGGGTACATTCACCCCTCCACTTT.

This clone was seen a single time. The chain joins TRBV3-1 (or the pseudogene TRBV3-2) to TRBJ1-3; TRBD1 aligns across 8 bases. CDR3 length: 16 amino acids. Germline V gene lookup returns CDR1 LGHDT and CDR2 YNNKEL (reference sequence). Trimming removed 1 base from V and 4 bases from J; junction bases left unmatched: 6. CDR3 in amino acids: CASSQGLQGVGNTIYF. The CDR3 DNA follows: TGTGCCAGCAGCCAAGGTTTACAGGGGGTCGGAAACACCATATATTTT.

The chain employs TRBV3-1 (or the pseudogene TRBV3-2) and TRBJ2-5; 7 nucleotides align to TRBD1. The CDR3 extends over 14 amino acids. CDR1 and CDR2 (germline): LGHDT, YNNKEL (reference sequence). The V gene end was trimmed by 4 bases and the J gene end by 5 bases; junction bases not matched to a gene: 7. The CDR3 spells CASSPRQGWETQYF. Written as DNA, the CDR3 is TGTGCCAGCAGCCCCCGACAGGGTTGGGAGACCCAGTACTTC.

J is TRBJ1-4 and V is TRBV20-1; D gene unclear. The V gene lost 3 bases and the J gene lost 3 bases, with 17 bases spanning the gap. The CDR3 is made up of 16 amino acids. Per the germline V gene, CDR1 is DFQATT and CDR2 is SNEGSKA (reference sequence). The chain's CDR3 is CSASPRLGVSNEKLFF. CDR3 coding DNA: TGCAGTGCTAGTCCACGCCTCGGAGTTTCTAATGAAAAACTGTTTTTT.

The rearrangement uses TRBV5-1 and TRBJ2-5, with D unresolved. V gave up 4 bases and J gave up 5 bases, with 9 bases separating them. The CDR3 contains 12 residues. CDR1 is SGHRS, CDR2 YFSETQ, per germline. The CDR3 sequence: CASSLNGETQYF. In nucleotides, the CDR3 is TGCGCCAGCAGCCTCAACGGGGAGACCCAGTACTTC.

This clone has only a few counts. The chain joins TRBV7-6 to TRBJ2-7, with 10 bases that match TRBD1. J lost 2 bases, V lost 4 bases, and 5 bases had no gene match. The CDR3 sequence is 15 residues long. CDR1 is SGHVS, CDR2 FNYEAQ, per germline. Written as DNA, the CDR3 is TGTGCCAGCAGCTCTTCGACAGGGGGCCCCTACGAGCAGTACTTC. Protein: CASSSSTGGPYEQYF.

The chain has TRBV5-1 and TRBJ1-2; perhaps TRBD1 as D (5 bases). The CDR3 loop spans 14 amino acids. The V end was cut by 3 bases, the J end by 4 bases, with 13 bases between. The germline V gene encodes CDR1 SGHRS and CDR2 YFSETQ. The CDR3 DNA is TGCGCCAGCAGCTCGGAGGGGCTGGGCTATGGCTACACCTTC. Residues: CASSSEGLGYGYTF.

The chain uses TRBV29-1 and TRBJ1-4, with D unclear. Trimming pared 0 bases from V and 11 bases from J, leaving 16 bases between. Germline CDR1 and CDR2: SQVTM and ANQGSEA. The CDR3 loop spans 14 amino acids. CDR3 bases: TGCAGCGTTGAAGAGCCGGCGGGAGCCTTTAAACTGTTTTTT. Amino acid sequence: CSVEEPAGAFKLFF.

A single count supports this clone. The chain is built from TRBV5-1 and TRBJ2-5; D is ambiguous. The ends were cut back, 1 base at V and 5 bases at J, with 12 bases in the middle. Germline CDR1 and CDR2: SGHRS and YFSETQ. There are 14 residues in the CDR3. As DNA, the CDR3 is TGCGCCAGCAGCTTGTGGCCTGGTCAGGAGACCCAGTACTTC. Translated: CASSLWPGQETQYF.

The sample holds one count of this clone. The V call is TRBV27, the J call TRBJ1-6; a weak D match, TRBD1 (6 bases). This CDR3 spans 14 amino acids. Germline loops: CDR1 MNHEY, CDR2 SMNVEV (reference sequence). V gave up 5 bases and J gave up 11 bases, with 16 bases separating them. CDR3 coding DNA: TGTGCCAGCAGTCTTAGACAGGCAATCCCACCCCTCCACTTT. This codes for CASSLRQAIPPLHF.